The T cell receptor beta chain under discussion was sequenced for a study of CD8+CD57+ T cells in acquired aplastic anemia. The CDR3 has 16 residues. The trim removed 4 bases at V and 1 base at J, leaving 7 bases unmatched. The germline gives CDR1 SEHNR, CDR2 FQNEAQ (reference sequence). Profiles of TCR beta VDJ and CDR3 were generated from a genomic DNA template. MiXCR, applied by TCRdb to the reads, yields one record per CDR3 protein. Seen here are hundreds of thousands of distinct CDR3 sequences, roughly 45% observed once, and the top ten hold just under 20%. It was patients with CD8+CD57+ cell expansion by flow cytometry who were chosen for sequencing. Each patient carried a diagnosis of severe acquired aplastic anemia.

The sequencing sample was made of sorted CD4+, CD8+, or CD8+CD57+ T cells (not recorded which) from PBMCs. The V call is TRBV7-9, the J call TRBJ2-3; 8 positions agree with TRBD1. The clonotype comes from a human donor with aplastic anemia. In nucleotides, the CDR3 is TGTGCCAGCAGCTCAGGTGGACAGGGTGGCACAGATACGCAGTATTTT. Amino acid sequence: CASSSGGQGGTDTQYF. Variable domain in full (rest from reference TRBV7-9 and TRBJ2-3): DTGVSQNPRHKITKRGQNVTFRCDPISEHNRLYWYRQTLGQGPEFLTYFQNEAQLEKSRLLSDRFSAERPKGSFSTLEIQRTEQGDSAMYLCASSSGGQGGTDTQYFGPGTRLTVL.